The 12 T cell receptor beta chains in this list originate from one sample, sequenced in a study of T cell responses to AZD1222 COVID-19 vaccine. Sequencing was performed with immunoSEQ multiplex PCR; in TCRdb, only in-frame clones are kept and a portion is missing. The top ten clones hold roughly 6.2% of a sample with about 140,000 clones, around 90% of them seen once. The source material was peripheral blood, sampled 28 days after the second AZD1222 dose. These receptors came from an adult who received the AZD1222 COVID-19 vaccine.

This chain links TRBV4-3 with TRBJ2-2; TRBD1 aligns across 12 bases. This CDR3 comprises 17 residues. The germline gives CDR1 LGHNA, CDR2 YSLEER. V trimming: 3 bases; J trimming: 3 bases; junction bases outside the gene matches: 5. CDR3 residues: CASSQGQGAFYTGELFF. CDR3 bases: TGCGCCAGCAGCCAGGGACAGGGGGCTTTTTACACCGGGGAGCTGTTTTTT.

The V gene is TRBV4-1, the J gene TRBJ1-1; TRBD1 aligns across 8 bases. V gave up 2 bases and J gave up 0 bases; unmatched junction bases: 5. Germline V CDR1 and CDR2: MGHRA, YSYEKL. The CDR3 totals 16 residues. Here the CDR3 reads CASSQSPGGVNTEAFF. The CDR3 DNA is TGCGCCAGCAGCCAATCCCCAGGGGGCGTGAACACTGAAGCTTTCTTT.

The V call is TRBV19, the J call TRBJ2-3; possible D gene TRBD1, 5 bases. CDR1 and CDR2 (germline): LNHDA, SQIVND (reference sequence). The CDR3 contains 15 residues. V lost 3 bases, J lost 2 bases, and 12 bases lay in between. CDR3: CASSIGAAATDTQYF. Written as DNA, the CDR3 is TGTGCCAGTAGTATTGGGGCAGCAGCCACAGATACGCAGTATTTT.

The chain employs TRBV6-5 and TRBJ2-5, with 8 positions matching TRBD1. Germline trimming cut 6 bases from V and 3 bases from J; bases unmatched to any gene: 3. The CDR3 is 13 amino acids. Germline-derived CDR1 and CDR2 are MNHEY and SVGAGI. CDR3 nucleotide sequence: TGTGCCAGCAGCAAGACAGGGGAAGAGACCCAGTACTTC. It translates to CASSKTGEETQYF.

This chain uses TRBV28 with TRBJ1-2, with D unresolved. The CDR3 has 12 residues. The germline V gene encodes CDR1 MDHEN and CDR2 SYDVKM. Trimming took 1 base from V and 8 from J, leaving 8 bases between them. CDR3 residues: CASSLFVGGYTF. Written as DNA, the CDR3 is TGTGCCAGCAGTTTATTTGTGGGGGGCTACACCTTC.

V usage is TRBV19 and J usage is TRBJ2-6, with a tentative D call TRBD1 (6 bases). CDR3 length: 20 amino acids. V was cut by 3 bases and J by 0 bases, with 21 bases left in between. Germline CDR1 reads LNHDA; CDR2 reads SQIVND (reference sequence). The DNA for the CDR3 is TGTGCCAGTAGTATGGACAGTATCAACAGAGGAAGCTCTGGGGCCAACGTCCTGACTTTC. Translating gives CASSMDSINRGSSGANVLTF.

The V and J genes are TRBV4-1 and TRBJ2-2; 8 nucleotides align to TRBD2. This CDR3 is 18 amino acids long. Germline CDR1 is MGHRA and CDR2 is YSYEKL. V dropped 3 bases and J dropped 6; count of bases not matched to a gene: 15. CDR3 loop: CASSQASGTSVLAGELFF. The CDR3 DNA reads TGCGCCAGCAGCCAGGCCTCCGGGACTAGTGTATTGGCCGGGGAGCTGTTTTTT.

The chain carries TRBV6-5 and TRBJ2-2; weak D call: TRBD1 (6 bases). The CDR3 runs to 14 residues. V lost 9 bases, J lost 6 bases, and 17 bases lay in between. CDR1 and CDR2 from the germline V gene are MNHEY and SVGAGI. The CDR3 loop reads CASMPWTDAGELFF. In DNA form, the CDR3 reads TGTGCCAGTATGCCCTGGACAGACGCCGGGGAGCTGTTTTTT.

This CDR3 is CASSGVSSYNEQFF. The CDR3 DNA reads as TGTGCCAGTAGCGGGGTTAGCTCCTACAATGAGCAGTTCTTC. The V and J genes are TRBV19 and TRBJ2-1, with a tentative D call TRBD2 (5 bases). The germline gives CDR1 LNHDA, CDR2 SQIVND (reference sequence). Deletions cut 6 bases from V and 0 bases from J, with 9 bases between. The CDR3 extends over 14 amino acids.

The rearrangement links TRBV7-2 to TRBJ2-2, with 9 bases that match TRBD2. Germline V gene lookup returns CDR1 SGHTA and CDR2 FQGNSA. The CDR3 length is 16 residues. V was clipped by 0 bases and J by 3 bases; unmatched bases: 2. DNA for the CDR3: TGTGCCAGCAGCTTAGCGGCGGGGGGGTACACCGGGGAGCTGTTTTTT. Translated: CASSLAAGGYTGELFF. The variable domain in full, completed from reference TRBV7-2 and TRBJ2-2, reads GAGVSQSPSNKVTEKGKDVELRCDPISGHTALYWYRQSLGQGLEFLIYFQGNSAPDKSGLPSDRFSAERTGGSVSTLTIQRTQQEDSAVYLCASSLAAGGYTGELFFGEGSRLTVL.

The genes are TRBV11-3 and TRBJ2-2; 11 bases fit TRBD1. Germline V gene lookup returns CDR1 SGHNT and CDR2 YENEEA. The V segment lost 6 bases and the J segment 2 bases; nucleotides outside the gene matches: 8. The CDR3 length is 17 residues. CDR3 nucleotide sequence: TGTGCCAGCAGGGGCCAGGACAGGGGGCGCAACACCGGGGAGCTGTTTTTT. Its translation: CASRGQDRGRNTGELFF. The complete variable domain, with remaining parts taken from reference TRBV11-3 and TRBJ2-2, reads EAGVVQSPRYKIIEKKQPVAFWCNPISGHNTLYWYLQNLGQGPELLIRYENEEAVDDSQLPKDRFSAERLKGVDSTLKIQPAELGDSAVYLCASRGQDRGRNTGELFFGEGSRLTVL.

J is TRBJ2-3 and V is TRBV6-5; 8 positions agree with TRBD2. Trimming cost V 2 bases and J 2 bases; bases outside gene matches: 3. This CDR3 has 15 amino acids. Germline CDR1 reads MNHEY; CDR2 reads SVGAGI. CDR3 residues: CASSYTGGVTDTQYF. The CDR3 DNA reads as TGTGCCAGCAGTTACACGGGGGGGGTCACAGATACGCAGTATTTT.